This TCR beta chain was sequenced during a study of CD8 T cells in ankylosing spondylitis. Findings and limits, study-wide: Several highly homologous variants made up a TCR beta motif, and this motif appeared characteristic of ankylosing spondylitis blood.

Molecular-barcoded quantitative 5'-RACE produced these TCR beta libraries. TCRdb itself ran the 5' RACE reads through MiXCR, one entry per CDR3 protein. The data show some 840,000 distinct CDR3 sequences, 12% seen once. Germline assignment: CDR1 SGDLS and CDR2 YYNGEE. This CDR3 is 15 amino acids long. V was shortened by 4 bases and J by 6 bases, with 19 bases between the two germline ends. This clonotype was seen a handful of times. What it recognizes is unknown. Specimen: blood, either unsorted or a sorted T cell fraction (not recorded which). The chain recombines TRBV9 with TRBJ1-2; maybe TRBD1 (6 bases). The TCR comes from a male donor with ankylosing spondylitis. DNA for the CDR3: TGTGCCAGCAGCCCCGGGACACCCCTACTCCATGGCTACACCTTC. Protein: CASSPGTPLLHGYTF.